Presented here are 8 T cell receptor beta chains from one specimen sequenced in a study of identical twins. TCRdb reprocessed the 5' RACE reads via MiXCR and lists one record per CDR3 protein. Here the sample spans 400,000 to 650,000 distinct CDR3 sequences, less than 25% being singletons. The sample was also reused in another study, on T cells expressing NK-cell markers.

Sequenced sample: CD4+ T cells sorted from blood. The receptors were gathered from a woman aged 18-35 years in good health.

Here the CDR3 DNA reads TGTGCCAGCAGTTTAAGGGACTTTCGCACAGATACGCAGTATTTT. It translates to CASSLRDFRTDTQYF. The chain uses TRBV12-3 or TRBV12-4 and TRBJ2-3; possibly TRBD2 for D (6 bases). Trimming pared 2 bases from V and 1 base from J, leaving 10 bases between. The CDR3 contains 15 residues.

This clonotype was counted ten times or more. The chain couples TRBV2 to TRBJ2-5; 7 bases map to TRBD1. The CDR3 covers 13 residues. Germline V lookup: CDR1 SNHLY, CDR2 FYNNEI. The V segment lost 7 bases and the J segment 6 bases; nucleotides outside the gene matches: 8. CDR3 region: CASIRDRVQTQYF. The CDR3 DNA sequence: TGTGCCAGCATTCGAGACAGGGTACAGACCCAGTACTTC.

DNA for the CDR3: TGTGCCAGCAGTCCCGGACTAGCGGGGGGACAAGAGACCCAGTACTTC. This encodes CASSPGLAGGQETQYF. The rearrangement uses TRBV6-1 and TRBJ2-5; TRBD2 agrees at 14 bases. Germline V gene data show CDR1 as MNHNS and CDR2 as SASEGT. V was pared by 5 bases and J by 2 bases, with 4 bases of the junction left unmatched. The CDR3 is made up of 16 amino acids.

The chain carries TRBV20-1 and TRBJ2-5, with TRBD2 as a possible D gene (7 bases). Germline V CDR1 and CDR2: DFQATT, SNEGSKA (reference sequence). V was cut by 5 bases and J by 5 bases, with 12 bases left in between. The CDR3 sequence is 12 residues long. The CDR3 loop is CSAGGGQETQYF. The CDR3 region has the DNA TGCAGTGCTGGGGGGGGGCAGGAGACCCAGTACTTC.

The chain has TRBV5-1 and TRBJ1-2; 7 bases are a match to TRBD1. There are 14 residues in the CDR3. The J segment lost 7 bases and the V segment lost 4 bases, leaving 10 bases of the junction unmatched. Germline CDR1 is SGHRS and CDR2 is YFSETQ. In nucleotides, the CDR3 is TGCGCCAGCAGCATGGGGACAGATTTCCTTGGCTACACCTTC. Translated, it gives CASSMGTDFLGYTF.

The CDR3 DNA is TGTGCCAGCAGCTCCACCGGGGGTTTGGAGACCCAGTACTTC. Encoded protein: CASSSTGGLETQYF. This rearrangement joins TRBV7-2 to TRBJ2-5; maybe TRBD2 (6 bases). Trimming cost V 4 bases and J 5 bases, with 14 bases left between them. Germline CDR1 reads SGHTA; CDR2 reads FQGNSA. The CDR3 covers 14 residues.

There are a few counts of this clonotype. The chain carries TRBV7-2 and TRBJ2-7; no definite D call. The CDR3 is made up of 14 amino acids. Trimming pared 1 base from V and 3 bases from J, leaving 10 bases between. Germline V lookup: CDR1 SGHTA, CDR2 FQGNSA. This CDR3 reads CASSLGLGYYEQYF. CDR3 coding DNA: TGTGCCAGCAGCTTAGGGCTAGGATACTACGAGCAGTACTTC.

The gene calls are TRBV3-1 and TRBJ2-3; no clear D. The CDR3 extends over 15 amino acids. CDR1 and CDR2 from the germline V gene are LGHDT and YNNKEL (reference sequence). V lost 1 base, J lost 3 bases, and 11 bases lay in between. CDR3 amino acids: CASSQVPLRTDTQYF. The CDR3 DNA is TGTGCCAGCAGCCAAGTACCCCTCAGAACAGATACGCAGTATTTT.